This TCR beta chain was found in a study of shared clonotypes between healthy human individuals. Naive CD8 cells were CD45RO-negative, positively selected for CCR7, excluding terminally differentiated effector memory CD45RA+ cells. About this clone itself: The antigen remains undetermined. The sample contains more than one DNA sequence encoding this CDR3.

Sorted-subset replicate PCR reactions contained about 200 ng DNA, corresponding to around 30,000 T cell genomes. The table came from immunoSEQ multiplex PCR; TCRdb's copy has only in-frame clones and leaves some out. The data hold hundreds of thousands of clones, with about 95% observed a single time. Study-level results: Rarefaction exposed incomplete sorted-subset sequencing despite large depth. The represented genetic and exposure-history diversity was limited by the small number of donors.

The sequence was obtained from a woman in her 30s in good health. Sequencing was performed on naive CD8+ T cells sorted from blood.

This chain's CDR3 is CASSQEGTGGYEQYF. DNA of the CDR3: TGCGCCAGCAGCCAAGAGGGGACAGGCGGCTACGAGCAGTACTTC. The rearrangement joins TRBV4-1 to TRBJ2-7; TRBD1 aligns across 8 bases. This CDR3 has 15 residues. The ends lost 0 bases at V and 3 bases at J; junction bases unmatched: 4. Germline V gene lookup returns CDR1 MGHRA and CDR2 YSYEKL.